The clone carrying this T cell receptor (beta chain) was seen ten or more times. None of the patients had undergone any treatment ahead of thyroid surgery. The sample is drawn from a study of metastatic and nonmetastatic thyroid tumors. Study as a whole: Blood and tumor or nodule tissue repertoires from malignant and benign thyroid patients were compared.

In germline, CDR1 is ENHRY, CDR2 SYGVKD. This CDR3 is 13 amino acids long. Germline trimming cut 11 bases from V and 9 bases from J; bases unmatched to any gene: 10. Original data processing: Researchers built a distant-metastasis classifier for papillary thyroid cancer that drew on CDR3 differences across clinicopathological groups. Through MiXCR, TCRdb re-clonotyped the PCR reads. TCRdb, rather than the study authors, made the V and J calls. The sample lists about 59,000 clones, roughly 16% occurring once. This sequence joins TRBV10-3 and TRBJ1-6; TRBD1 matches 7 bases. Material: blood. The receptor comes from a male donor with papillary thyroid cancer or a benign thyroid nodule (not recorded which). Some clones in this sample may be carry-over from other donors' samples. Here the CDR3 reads CASGQAIGSPLHF. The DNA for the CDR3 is TGTGCCTCTGGACAGGCGATCGGTTCACCCCTCCACTTT.